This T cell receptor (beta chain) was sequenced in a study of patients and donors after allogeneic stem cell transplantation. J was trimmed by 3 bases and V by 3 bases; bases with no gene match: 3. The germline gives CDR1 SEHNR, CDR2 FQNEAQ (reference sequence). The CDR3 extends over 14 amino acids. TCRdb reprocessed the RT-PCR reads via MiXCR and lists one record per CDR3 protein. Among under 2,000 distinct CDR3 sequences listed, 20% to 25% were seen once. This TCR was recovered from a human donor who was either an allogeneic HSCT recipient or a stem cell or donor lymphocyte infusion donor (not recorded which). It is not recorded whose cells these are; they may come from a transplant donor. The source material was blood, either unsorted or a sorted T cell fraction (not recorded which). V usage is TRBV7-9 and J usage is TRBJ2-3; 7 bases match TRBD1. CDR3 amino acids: CASSFRQGTDTQYF. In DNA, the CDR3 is TGTGCCAGCAGCTTCCGACAGGGTACAGATACGCAGTATTTT.